This T cell receptor beta chain was identified during a study of CD8+ T cells in alopecia areata (dated by TCRdb to 2017 to 2018). With respect to the entire study: Treated patients were enrolled in an open-label pilot trial of oral tofacitinib at 5 to 10 mg twice daily for moderate-to-severe alopecia areata. Patients received tofacitinib for 6 to 18 months and were then followed off drug for 6 months to check for delayed response and recurrence. In treated patients, disease severity was measured using the SALT score, which gives the percentage of scalp surface area affected. To study T cell clonal expansion in alopecia areata, the researchers applied high-throughput TCRbeta sequencing to both the C3H/HeJ mouse model and human patients. On the human side, TCRbeta sequencing was run on scalp tissue and on sorted CD4+ and CD8+ peripheral blood T cells from healthy controls and from alopecia areata patients with either patchy or totalis/universalis disease. Biopsies were taken from tofacitinib-treated patients at baseline and at 4 and 24 weeks of treatment, and a later scalp biopsy was taken in several of the tofacitinib-treated patients. Clonality in the scalp was compared among normal scalp (n=4), patchy alopecia areata scalp (n=8), and alopecia totalis/universalis scalp (n=8). RNA was obtained with the PAXgene miRNA kit for fixed scalp, the miRNeasy kit for PBMCs, and the RNeasy kit for mouse skin. TCRbeta CDR3 regions were amplified by immunoSEQ multiplex PCR with 35 Vbeta forward and 13 Jbeta reverse primers. General conclusions and limits of the study: Because the treated cohort was small and had just a single nonresponder, larger studies are needed to establish links between baseline CD8+ expansion and response. Lesional scalp, especially in alopecia totalis/universalis, showed higher clonality and more expanded CD8+ clones than normal scalp, suggesting antigenic drive. Unlike mouse skin, which is dominated by gammadelta T cells, normal human skin has resident alphabeta T cells that are also sequenced, and this complicates analysis of the scalp TCR repertoire. Many expanded lesional clones were found to persist in scalp and blood during tofacitinib treatment, and relapse after treatment cessation may be partly explained by this persistence. Shared TCR sequences between patients were less evident than in mice, which may be partly attributable to HLA diversity in the patient population. With tofacitinib, both scalp clonality and the number of expanded CD8+ clones among the top 100 scalp clones went down significantly.

For this clone: Its antigen remains unidentified. Within one base of it there is no much larger clone, and no base qualities were kept.

From the cysteine through the phenylalanine, the CDR3 covers 14 amino acids. The entry retains the CDR3 DNA only, 42 bases that are in frame from base 1. V sheds 5 bases and J sheds 0 bases, leaving 10 bases between their ends. From the germline V gene (reference sequence), CDR1 is SEHNR and CDR2 is FQNEAQ. In the paper's terms, the time point label means: around 4 weeks on oral tofacitinib. The treatment or condition tag for this specimen amounts to: oral pan-JAK inhibitor, 5-10 mg twice daily. Lesional scalp punch biopsies and peripheral blood were collected from alopecia areata patients. PBMCs were isolated by density centrifugation and stained for CD3, CD4 and CD8, after which CD4+ and CD8+ T cells were sorted on a FACSAria. The library came from the immunoSEQ multiplex PCR assay. RNA was extracted from all samples and reverse transcribed into cDNA as template for TCR sequencing. First-strand cDNA was synthesized using SuperScript III with a 2:1 mix of oligo-dT and random hexamers. A synthetic immune receptor repertoire was used to assess amplification bias, and residual bias was removed computationally. Concerning the study's data processing: After raw reads were preprocessed to remove errors, the CDR3 was defined following IMGT conventions as running from the conserved cysteine to phenylalanine. To get clonality, Shannon entropy was normalized by log2 of the number of productive unique TCRs and the result was subtracted from 1. Whether scalp clones were CD4 or CD8 was inferred by matching scalp TCRbeta sequences against CD4 and CD8 repertoires sorted from blood. TCRdb provides this immuneACCESS table in a form limited to in-frame rearrangements. Some clones are lacking; in checked studies, under half of them reflect an unresolved V gene, and why the rest are absent is not known. V, J and clone size are taken as reported in that table, and D and trimming were inferred from the DNA itself. In this sample the table shows some 150,000 clones, roughly 82% of which occur a single time. Jointly, the top ten make up roughly 25% of the sample.

The specimen was CD8+ T cells sorted from blood, collected at week 4, from a patient treated with tofacitinib. The rearrangement joined TRBV7-9 to TRBJ2-5; the D gene identity is not certain. This TCR came from a human donor with alopecia areata. The base sequence is TGTGCCAGCAGCGAGTCAAAGTACCAAGAGACCCAGTACTTC. It translates as CASSESKYQETQYF. Outside the CDR3, residues come from the reference TRBV7-9 and TRBJ2-5 proteins, so the full variable domain is: DTGVSQNPRHKITKRGQNVTFRCDPISEHNRLYWYRQTLGQGPEFLTYFQNEAQLEKSRLLSDRFSAERPKGSFSTLEIQRTEQGDSAMYLCASSESKYQETQYFGPGTRLLVL.